Listed here are 9 T cell receptor beta chains from one sample, sequenced in a study of CD8 T cells in ankylosing spondylitis. TCRdb ran MiXCR on the 5' RACE reads and lists one entry per CDR3 protein. The top ten hold 50% to 60% of the sample, which has 80,000 to 90,000 distinct CDR3 sequences, about 27% seen once. Sequenced input: blood, either unsorted or a sorted T cell fraction (not recorded which). The receptor set was obtained from a male donor with ankylosing spondylitis or in good health (not recorded which).

The CDR3 is CASSRVDVSDEKLFF. CDR3 nucleotide sequence: TGCGCCAGCAGCCGGGTCGACGTCTCGGATGAAAAACTGTTTTTT. V gene TRBV5-1 combines with J gene TRBJ1-4; D unclear. Per germline, CDR1 SGHRS and CDR2 YFSETQ. The CDR3 extends over 15 amino acids. The V gene lost 4 bases and the J gene lost 6 bases, with 16 bases spanning the gap.

This clonotype was seen only a few times. The rearrangement uses TRBV27 and TRBJ2-1, with D perhaps matching TRBD1 or TRBD2 (5 bases each). The CDR3 spans 14 residues. V gave up 5 bases and J gave up 6 bases, with 14 bases separating them. CDR1 and CDR2 (germline): MNHEY, SMNVEV (reference sequence). Here the CDR3 DNA reads TGTGCCAGCAGTATCTGGGACGGAGCCAATGAGCAGTTCTTC. It yields the protein CASSIWDGANEQFF.

This clonotype was picked up a small number of times. This sequence joins TRBV7-8 and TRBJ2-1; 7 bases are a match to TRBD2. J was trimmed by 4 bases and V by 7 bases; bases with no gene match: 4. The CDR3 runs 13 residues. CDR1 is SGHVS, CDR2 FQNEAQ, per germline. CDR3 nucleotides: TGTGCCAGCACCCCCGGGGGGTACAATGAGCAGTTCTTC. Translation: CASTPGGYNEQFF.

Only a few counts were recorded for this clonotype. The chain employs TRBV20-1 and TRBJ2-3, with 9 positions matching TRBD1. This CDR3 has 15 amino acids. Trimming at V came to 5 bases and at J to 2 bases, leaving 8 bases not matched to a gene. Germline CDR1 DFQATT, CDR2 SNEGSKA (reference sequence). As DNA, the CDR3 is TGCAGTGCTGGGGACAGGGAAAGGGTCACAGATACGCAGTATTTT. Its translation: CSAGDRERVTDTQYF.

The V gene is TRBV24-1, the J gene TRBJ2-3, with D uncertain. The CDR3 covers 14 residues. CDR1 is KGHDR and CDR2 is SFDVKD in the germline V gene. Trimming pared 0 bases from V and 1 base from J, leaving 4 bases between. CDR3 sequence reads: CATSDLHRTDTQYF. The CDR3 DNA is TGTGCCACCAGTGATTTGCATCGCACAGATACGCAGTATTTT.

This chain links TRBV5-5 with TRBJ1-1; 7 nucleotides line up with TRBD1. The V gene end was trimmed by 4 bases and the J gene end by 6 bases; junction bases not matched to a gene: 12. Germline assignment: CDR1 SGHKS and CDR2 YYEKEE (reference sequence). This CDR3 spans 15 amino acids. CDR3 DNA sequence: TGTGCCAGCAGCGAGACCAGACAGGGTTCCTCTGAAGCTTTCTTT. Translation: CASSETRQGSSEAFF.

This clonotype was seen more than once but under ten times. This chain links TRBV6-1 with TRBJ1-5; D gene uncertain. Germline CDR1 is MNHNS and CDR2 is SASEGT. This CDR3 has 13 amino acids. V lost 6 bases, J lost 3 bases, and 9 bases lay in between. The CDR3: CASSGRSNQPQHF. CDR3 nucleotide sequence: TGTGCCAGCAGCGGACGGTCCAATCAGCCCCAGCATTTT.

CDR3 sequence reads: CASSQAPDRTYEQYF. As DNA, the CDR3 is TGCGCCAGCAGCCAAGCCCCGGACAGAACCTACGAGCAGTACTTC. The chain combines TRBV4-1 with TRBJ2-7, with TRBD1 as a possible D gene (6 bases). This CDR3 region has 15 residues. Germline CDR1 and CDR2: MGHRA and YSYEKL. The ends were cut back, 1 base at V and 2 bases at J, with 12 bases in the middle.

This clonotype was observed a few times. The chain links TRBV5-1 to TRBJ1-1; D is perhaps TRBD1 (5 bases). Between the trimmed V and J ends, which lost 0 bases and 2 bases, there was a span of 14 bases. CDR1 and CDR2 (germline): SGHRS, YFSETQ. CDR3 length: 16 residues. In nucleotides, the CDR3 is TGCGCCAGCAGCTTGGTAGGGACCGACGTTAACACTGAAGCTTTCTTT. It is translated as CASSLVGTDVNTEAFF. Full variable domain (remainder filled in from reference TRBV5-1 and TRBJ1-1): KAGVTQTPRYLIKTRGQQVTLSCSPISGHRSVSWYQQTPGQGLQFLFEYFSETQRNKGNFPGRFSGRQFSNSRSEMNVSTLELGDSALYLCASSLVGTDVNTEAFFGQGTRLTVV.